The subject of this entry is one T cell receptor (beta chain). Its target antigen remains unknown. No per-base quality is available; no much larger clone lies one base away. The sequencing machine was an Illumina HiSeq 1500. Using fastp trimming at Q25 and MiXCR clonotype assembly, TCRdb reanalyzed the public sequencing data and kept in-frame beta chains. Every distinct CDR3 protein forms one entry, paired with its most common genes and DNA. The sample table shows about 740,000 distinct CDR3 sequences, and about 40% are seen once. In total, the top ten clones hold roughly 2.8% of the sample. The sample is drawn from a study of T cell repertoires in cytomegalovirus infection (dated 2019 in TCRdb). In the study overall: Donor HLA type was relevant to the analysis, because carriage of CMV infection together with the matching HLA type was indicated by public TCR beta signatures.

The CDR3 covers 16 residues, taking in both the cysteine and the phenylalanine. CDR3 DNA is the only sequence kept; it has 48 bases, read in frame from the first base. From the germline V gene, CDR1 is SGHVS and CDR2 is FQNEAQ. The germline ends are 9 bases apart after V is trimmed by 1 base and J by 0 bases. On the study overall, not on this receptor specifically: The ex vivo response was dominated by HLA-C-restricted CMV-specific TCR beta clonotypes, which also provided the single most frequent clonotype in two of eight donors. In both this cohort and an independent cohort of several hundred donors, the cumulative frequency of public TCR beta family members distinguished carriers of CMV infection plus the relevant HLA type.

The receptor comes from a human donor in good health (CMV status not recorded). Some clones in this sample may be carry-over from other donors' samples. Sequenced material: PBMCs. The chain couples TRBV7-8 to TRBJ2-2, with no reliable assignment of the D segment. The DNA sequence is TGTGCCAGCAGCTTAGAACCCGGTACGAACACCGGGGAGCTGTTTTTT. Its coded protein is CASSLEPGTNTGELFF.